A single sample is the source of the 31 T cell receptor beta chains below, sequenced in a study of radiotherapy plus CTLA-4 blockade in lung cancer. Clones were sequenced by immunoSEQ multiplex PCR, and TCRdb holds only the in-frame ones, with some missing. The data contain 81,000 or so clones, about 87% of them singletons. The sequenced sample was peripheral blood, obtained from a patient treated with radiotherapy plus ipilimumab. The receptors derive from a human donor with non-small cell lung cancer who had stable disease on radiotherapy plus ipilimumab.

The gene calls are TRBV19 and TRBJ2-3, with a weak D call TRBD1 (6 bases). The CDR3 loop spans 12 amino acids. V was cut by 9 bases and J by 5 bases, with 12 bases left in between. The germline CDR1 and CDR2 sequences are LNHDA and SQIVND (reference sequence). CDR3 nucleotide sequence: TGTGCCAGCAGACAGGCCGGAGATACGCAGTATTTT. Its translation: CASRQAGDTQYF.

J is TRBJ1-6 and V is TRBV7-3; 10 bases are a match to TRBD1. Per the germline V gene, CDR1 is SGHTA and CDR2 is FQGTGA. The CDR3 is made up of 14 amino acids. V shed 5 bases and J 8 bases; nucleotides not matched to a gene: 3. The chain's CDR3 is CASSLGQGYSPLHF. Written as DNA, the CDR3 is TGTGCCAGCAGCCTGGGACAGGGGTATTCACCCCTCCACTTT. Together with reference TRBV7-3 and TRBJ1-6, the CDR3 gives the full variable domain: GAGVSQTPSNKVTEKGKYVELRCDPISGHTALYWYRQSLGQGPEFLIYFQGTGAADDSGLPNDRFFAVRPEGSVSTLKIQRTERGDSAVYLCASSLGQGYSPLHFGNGTRLTVT.

This chain links TRBV5-6 with TRBJ2-1; 9 positions agree with TRBD1. V shed 3 bases, J shed 7 bases, and the junction held 5 bases outside the gene matches. The CDR3 length is 14 residues. Germline V gene data show CDR1 as SGHDT and CDR2 as YYEEEE. The CDR3 coding sequence is TGTGCCAGCAGCTCTACTGGACAGGGGAATGAGCAGTTCTTC. Amino acid sequence: CASSSTGQGNEQFF.

This clone was seen more than once but under ten times. This chain joins TRBV5-4 and TRBJ1-4; 7 nucleotides match TRBD1. This CDR3 is 15 amino acids long. Germline lookup yields CDR1 SGHNT and CDR2 YYREEE (reference sequence). V lost 1 base to trimming and J lost 7 bases; unmatched junction nucleotides: 7. CDR3 loop: CASSLTAGGSEKLFF. The CDR3 nucleotides are TGTGCCAGCAGCTTGACGGCAGGGGGGAGTGAAAAACTGTTTTTT.

The chain carries TRBV4-2 and TRBJ1-1; no firm D call. V gave up 1 base and J gave up 0 bases, with 6 bases separating them. The CDR3 totals 14 residues. Germline V CDR1 and CDR2: LGHNA, YNFKEQ. The CDR3: CASSQATVNTEAFF. The CDR3 region has the DNA TGTGCCAGCAGCCAAGCTACGGTGAACACTGAAGCTTTCTTT.

The chain joins TRBV28 to TRBJ2-5, with 11 bases aligning to TRBD2. This CDR3 is 16 amino acids long. V was clipped by 5 bases and J by 4 bases; unmatched bases: 9. Germline V gene lookup returns CDR1 MDHEN and CDR2 SYDVKM. This CDR3 reads CASSPLASGGRETQYF. The CDR3 DNA reads TGTGCCAGCAGTCCCCTCGCTAGCGGGGGGAGAGAGACCCAGTACTTC.

The V gene is TRBV11-2, the J gene TRBJ1-2; a weak D match, TRBD1 (6 bases). The CDR3 length is 15 residues. Trimming removed 4 bases at V and 0 bases at J, with 12 bases between. Germline CDR1 reads SGHAT; CDR2 reads FQNNGV. Here the CDR3 DNA reads TGTGCCAGCAGCTGGAGGGGGGGACCTAACTATGGCTACACCTTC. Encoded protein: CASSWRGGPNYGYTF.

The chain uses TRBV7-8 and TRBJ2-7; D is unresolved. The germline gives CDR1 SGHVS, CDR2 FQNEAQ. The CDR3 is made up of 14 amino acids. Trimming removed 1 base from V and 0 bases from J, with 7 bases in between. The CDR3 DNA follows: TGTGCCAGCAGCTTAGGGCTCCTCTCCTACGAGCAGTACTTC. This encodes CASSLGLLSYEQYF.

The J gene is TRBJ1-1, the V gene TRBV29-1; no definite D call. The CDR3 spans 13 residues. CDR1 is SQVTM and CDR2 is ANQGSEA in the germline V gene. The germline V and J ends were trimmed by 6 bases and 1 base, with 12 bases remaining between them. CDR3 in DNA: TGCAGCGTCAAAACGGCGGAGAACACTGAAGCTTTCTTT. It specifies CSVKTAENTEAFF.

The chain links TRBV5-1 to TRBJ1-1; 11 nucleotides match TRBD1. CDR1 and CDR2 from the germline V gene are SGHRS and YFSETQ. Trimming at V came to 4 bases and at J to 0 bases, leaving 5 bases not matched to a gene. The CDR3 runs 16 residues. The CDR3 loop is CASSAGTGGMNTEAFF. CDR3 DNA sequence: TGCGCCAGCAGCGCAGGGACAGGGGGTATGAACACTGAAGCTTTCTTT.

The chain links TRBV30 to TRBJ2-1; 10 bases are a match to TRBD2. This CDR3 is 14 amino acids long. Germline V gene lookup returns CDR1 GTSNPN and CDR2 SVGIG (reference sequence). The J segment lost 6 bases and the V segment lost 2 bases, leaving 4 bases of the junction unmatched. CDR3 DNA: TGTGCCTGGAGTACCGGGACTAGCGTCAATGAGCAGTTCTTC. Translating it yields CAWSTGTSVNEQFF.

The chain couples TRBV27 to TRBJ1-1; unclear D gene. This CDR3 comprises 13 residues. Between the trimmed V and J ends, which lost 5 bases and 9 bases, there was a span of 16 bases. Germline V gene sequence: CDR1 MNHEY, CDR2 SMNVEV (reference sequence). In nucleotides, the CDR3 is TGTGCCAGCAGTCCGGTAGGGTCAGCCAAAGCTTTCTTT. Its protein product is CASSPVGSAKAFF.

The chain recombines TRBV5-6 with TRBJ1-1; weak D call: TRBD1 (5 bases). Per germline, CDR1 SGHDT and CDR2 YYEEEE. The CDR3 runs to 16 residues. V was clipped by 4 bases and J by 2 bases, with 18 bases between them. The CDR3: CASSERGTGTNTEAFF. Written as DNA, the CDR3 is TGTGCCAGCAGCGAGAGAGGGACGGGAACTAACACTGAAGCTTTCTTT.

V and J are TRBV5-6 and TRBJ1-5; D gene uncertain. The CDR3 contains 13 residues. The germline V gene has CDR1 SGHDT and CDR2 YYEEEE. V was pared by 1 base and J by 9 bases, with 11 bases between. The CDR3 sequence: CASSLNGRGPQHF. Here the CDR3 DNA reads TGTGCCAGCAGCTTGAACGGCCGGGGGCCCCAGCATTTT.

This clone was seen a few times. This chain joins TRBV7-2 and TRBJ2-5; no firm D call. The CDR3 extends over 11 amino acids. Germline V gives CDR1 SGHTA, CDR2 FQGNSA. The V end lost 2 bases, the J end lost 2 bases, and 0 bases lay between the germline ends. CDR3 region: CASSLQETQYF. Here the CDR3 DNA reads TGTGCCAGCAGCTTACAAGAGACCCAGTACTTC.

This clone was counted a few times. The J gene is TRBJ2-2, the V gene TRBV4-1, with no clear D. Germline lookup yields CDR1 MGHRA and CDR2 YSYEKL. V was shortened by 3 bases and J by 0 bases, with 11 bases between the two germline ends. This CDR3 comprises 16 residues. DNA for the CDR3: TGCGCCAGCAGCCAGGCTACTGGGCCGAACACCGGGGAGCTGTTTTTT. This gives the protein CASSQATGPNTGELFF.

CDR3 amino acids: CASSYSSGTGNTIYF. Written as DNA, the CDR3 is TGTGCCAGCAGTTACTCGTCGGGTACTGGAAACACCATATATTTT. The genes are TRBV6-5 and TRBJ1-3, with D hard to call. This CDR3 region has 15 residues. Trimming cost V 0 bases and J 2 bases, with 8 bases left between them. Germline V gene data show CDR1 as MNHEY and CDR2 as SVGAGI.

The chain combines TRBV28 with TRBJ2-3; 7 bases agree with TRBD2. The junction had 5 bases not matched to a gene; V was cut back by 3 bases and J by 2 bases. Germline V CDR1 and CDR2: MDHEN, SYDVKM. The CDR3 runs to 15 residues. Written as DNA, the CDR3 is TGTGCCAGCAGTTTGGGGGGGATCCACACAGATACGCAGTATTTT. Translation gives CASSLGGIHTDTQYF.

The rearrangement joins TRBV28 to TRBJ2-2; TRBD1 is a possible D gene (5 bases). V was pared by 3 bases and J by 6 bases, with 8 bases between. This CDR3 comprises 13 residues. Germline CDR1 and CDR2: MDHEN and SYDVKM. As DNA, the CDR3 is TGTGCCAGCAGTTTGCGGACACCCGGGGAGCTGTTTTTT. It specifies CASSLRTPGELFF.

This chain uses TRBV18 with TRBJ2-3, with no clear D. The germline V gene has CDR1 KGHSH and CDR2 LQKENI. V lost 3 bases and J 2 bases, leaving 3 bases between the germline ends. The CDR3 loop spans 12 amino acids. CDR3 region: CASSPNTDTQYF. The CDR3 bases are TGTGCCAGCTCACCTAACACAGATACGCAGTATTTT.

The V call is TRBV6-5, the J call TRBJ1-1; D gene uncertain. Germline V gives CDR1 MNHEY, CDR2 SVGAGI. This CDR3 comprises 11 residues. With 2 bases removed from V and 11 bases from J, the gap between germline ends came to 9 bases. CDR3 residues: CASSYGVLAFF. The DNA of the CDR3 is TGTGCCAGCAGTTACGGGGTGCTGGCTTTCTTT.

This chain links TRBV6-5 with TRBJ2-7; 12 bases line up with TRBD2. The CDR3 length is 16 residues. Unmatched junction bases numbered 7, after V lost 2 bases and J lost 5 bases. Germline V gene lookup returns CDR1 MNHEY and CDR2 SVGAGI. The CDR3 here is CASSYRLAGGFDEQYF. CDR3 bases: TGTGCCAGCAGTTACCGCCTAGCGGGAGGGTTCGACGAGCAGTACTTC.

V and J are TRBV6-5 and TRBJ2-1; D may be TRBD1 or TRBD2 (6 bases each). The V gene lost 3 bases and the J gene lost 8 bases, with 17 bases spanning the gap. The CDR3 covers 15 residues. CDR1 and CDR2 from the germline V gene are MNHEY and SVGAGI. The CDR3 DNA follows: TGTGCCAGCAGTTATTCGGGGGCCCGCGTTGATGAGCAGTTCTTC. Encoded protein: CASSYSGARVDEQFF.

This clone came up a few times. Other DNA sequences within the sample encode an identical CDR3. The rearrangement uses TRBV30 and TRBJ2-3; a possible D gene is TRBD2 (6 bases). Germline loops: CDR1 GTSNPN, CDR2 SVGIG (reference sequence). There are 13 residues in the CDR3. V was pared by 0 bases and J by 5 bases, with 9 bases between. Here the CDR3 reads CAWSVRERDTQYF. The CDR3 DNA follows: TGTGCCTGGAGTGTACGGGAGAGAGATACGCAGTATTTT. Complete variable domain (other parts from reference TRBV30 and TRBJ2-3): SQTIHQWPATLVQPVGSPLSLECTVEGTSNPNLYWYRQAAGRGLQLLFYSVGIGQISSEVPQNLSASRPQDRQFILSSKKLLLSDSGFYLCAWSVRERDTQYFGPGTRLTVL.

The chain has TRBV5-1 and TRBJ1-5; 8 bases fit TRBD1. This CDR3 is 15 amino acids long. In germline, CDR1 is SGHRS, CDR2 YFSETQ. V lost 4 bases and J lost 5; bases outside the gene matches: 8. The CDR3 protein is CASSPLTGEDQPQHF. The CDR3 nucleotides are TGCGCCAGCAGCCCCCTGACAGGGGAGGATCAGCCCCAGCATTTT.

This clone was counted a single time. For the CDR3, the DNA is TGTGCCAGCAGCTTAGGGACTTTCGCCTACGAGCAGTACTTC. It translates to CASSLGTFAYEQYF. This chain connects TRBV9 to TRBJ2-7, with D tentatively TRBD2 (6 bases). V was clipped by 4 bases and J by 2 bases, with 13 bases between them. The CDR3 is made up of 14 amino acids. Germline V gives CDR1 SGDLS, CDR2 YYNGEE.

The CDR3: CASSAVAAAETQYF. CDR3 nucleotide sequence: TGTGCCAGCAGTGCCGTCGCGGCGGCGGAGACCCAGTACTTC. This chain uses TRBV5-6 with TRBJ2-5, with D unclear. The CDR3 has 14 amino acids. V lost 5 bases to trimming and J lost 5 bases, with 16 bases between them. Looked up from germline, CDR1 is SGHDT and CDR2 is YYEEEE. Looking up the rest from reference TRBV5-6 and TRBJ2-5 gives the full variable domain: DAGVTQSPTHLIKTRGQQVTLRCSPKSGHDTVSWYQQALGQGPQFIFQYYEEEERQRGNFPDRFSGHQFPNYSSELNVNALLLGDSALYLCASSAVAAAETQYFGPGTRLLVL.

The chain combines TRBV5-1 with TRBJ1-1; no reliable D call. Trimming pared 2 bases from V and 0 bases from J, leaving 5 bases between. The CDR3 consists of 13 residues. CDR1 and CDR2 (germline): SGHRS, YFSETQ. The CDR3 protein is CASSFFLNTEAFF. CDR3 nucleotides: TGCGCCAGCAGCTTTTTTTTGAACACTGAAGCTTTCTTT. The full variable domain, completed using reference TRBV5-1 and TRBJ1-1, is KAGVTQTPRYLIKTRGQQVTLSCSPISGHRSVSWYQQTPGQGLQFLFEYFSETQRNKGNFPGRFSGRQFSNSRSEMNVSTLELGDSALYLCASSFFLNTEAFFGQGTRLTVV.

The chain carries TRBV12-5 and TRBJ2-7, with a possible D match to TRBD2 (6 bases). The V and J ends lost 0 bases and 3 bases respectively, with 15 bases between them. CDR1 LGHNT and CDR2 FRNRAP come from the germline V gene. The CDR3 loop spans 16 amino acids. The CDR3 loop is CASGLVRDGGVYEQYF. The CDR3 DNA reads as TGTGCTAGTGGTTTGGTACGGGACGGGGGAGTCTACGAGCAGTACTTC. Full variable domain (missing parts from reference TRBV12-5 and TRBJ2-7): DARVTQTPRHKVTEMGQEVTMRCQPILGHNTVFWYRQTMMQGLELLAYFRNRAPLDDSGMPKDRFSAEMPDATLATLKIQPSEPRDSAVYFCASGLVRDGGVYEQYFGPGTRLTVT.

The chain recombines TRBV28 with TRBJ2-4; D tentatively fits TRBD1 or TRBD2 (5 bases each). Germline V gene lookup returns CDR1 MDHEN and CDR2 SYDVKM. Trimming stripped 2 bases from V and 6 bases from J, with 17 bases between. The CDR3 length is 16 residues. CDR3 sequence reads: CASSLRGSTVGNIQYF. CDR3 nucleotides: TGTGCCAGCAGTTTACGGGGCTCAACCGTCGGAAACATTCAGTACTTC.

The chain joins TRBV4-2 to TRBJ2-3; a weak D match, TRBD1 (5 bases). In germline, CDR1 is LGHNA, CDR2 YNFKEQ. The CDR3 extends over 13 amino acids. Trimming left V 3 bases short and J 2 bases short, with 6 bases between. CDR3 residues: CASSQGPTDTQYF. DNA for the CDR3: TGTGCCAGCAGCCAGGGGCCCACAGATACGCAGTATTTT.